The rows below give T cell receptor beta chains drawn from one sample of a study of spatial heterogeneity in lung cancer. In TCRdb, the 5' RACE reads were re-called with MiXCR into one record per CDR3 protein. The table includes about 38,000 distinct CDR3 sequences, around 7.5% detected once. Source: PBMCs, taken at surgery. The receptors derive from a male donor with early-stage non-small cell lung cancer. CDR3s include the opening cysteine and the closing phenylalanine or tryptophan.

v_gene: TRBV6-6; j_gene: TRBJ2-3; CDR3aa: CASSPGRDSTDTQYF
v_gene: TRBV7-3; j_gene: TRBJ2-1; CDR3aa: CASSSGANNEQFF
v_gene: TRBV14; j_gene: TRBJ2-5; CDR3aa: CASSQDLQETQYF
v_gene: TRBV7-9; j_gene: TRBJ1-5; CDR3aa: CASSLGGVGQPQHF
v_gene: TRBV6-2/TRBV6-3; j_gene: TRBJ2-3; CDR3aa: CASSYSIAGWSTDTQYF
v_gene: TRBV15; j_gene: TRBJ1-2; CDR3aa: CATSRVAGGYGYTF
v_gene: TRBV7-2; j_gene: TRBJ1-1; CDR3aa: CASSSGQVVGTEAFF
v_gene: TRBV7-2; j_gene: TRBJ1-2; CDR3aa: CASSFPRDDYGYTF
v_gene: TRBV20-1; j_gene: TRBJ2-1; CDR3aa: CSARRGANNEQFF
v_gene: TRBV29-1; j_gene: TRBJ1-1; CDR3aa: CSVVGGAGEAFF
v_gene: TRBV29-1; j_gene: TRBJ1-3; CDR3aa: CSVGQDGNTIYF
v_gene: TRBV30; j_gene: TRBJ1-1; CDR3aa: CAWSPLGDTEAFF
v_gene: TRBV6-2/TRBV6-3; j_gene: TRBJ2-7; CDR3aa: CASSSIQYEQYF
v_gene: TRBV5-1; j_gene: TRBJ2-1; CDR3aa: CASSYGSPYNEQFF
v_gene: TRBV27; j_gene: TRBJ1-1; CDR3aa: CASSELGSEAFF
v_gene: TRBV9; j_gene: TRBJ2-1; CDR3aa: CASSVDQSSYNEQFF
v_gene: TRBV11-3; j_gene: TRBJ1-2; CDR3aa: CASSPGLGVGYTF
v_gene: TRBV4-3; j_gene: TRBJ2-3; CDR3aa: CASSQDNRGFTDTQYF
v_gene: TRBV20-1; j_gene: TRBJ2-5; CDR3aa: CSAQKGWGTVETQYF
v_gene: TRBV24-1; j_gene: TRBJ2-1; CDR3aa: CATSDDGSSGIYEQFF
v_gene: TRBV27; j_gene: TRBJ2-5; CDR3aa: CASSWSSGKDQYF
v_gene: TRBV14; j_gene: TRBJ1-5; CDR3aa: CASSQTQGGNQPQHF
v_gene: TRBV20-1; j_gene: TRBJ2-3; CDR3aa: CSARPPLGGNWGTDTQYF
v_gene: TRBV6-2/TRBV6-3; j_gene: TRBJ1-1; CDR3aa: CASSYPGQGFFTEAFF
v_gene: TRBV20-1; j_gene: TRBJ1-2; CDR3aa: CSASGPQSDYGYTF
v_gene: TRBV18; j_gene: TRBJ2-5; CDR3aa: CASSPGVQETQYF
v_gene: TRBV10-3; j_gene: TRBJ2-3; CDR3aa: CAISETDTSTDTQYF
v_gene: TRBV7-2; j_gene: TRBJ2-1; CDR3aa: CASSLAVEQFF
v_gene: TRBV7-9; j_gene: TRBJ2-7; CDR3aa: CASSLGRDPREQYF
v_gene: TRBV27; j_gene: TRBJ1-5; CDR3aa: CASRQGVQPQHF
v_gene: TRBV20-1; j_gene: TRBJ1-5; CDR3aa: CSARSHSRGGNQPQHF